This entry describes one T cell receptor beta chain. Using immunoSEQ multiplex PCR, the repertoire was profiled, and TCRdb retains in-frame clones only, with some absent. The listing records some 180,000 clones. This specimen comes from a study of control samples from healthy donors and cancer patients. Sequencing was performed on blood. This clonotype was sampled from a woman in her twenties or thirties in good health.

The CDR3 loop reads CASSLGSGNTGELFF. CDR3 coding DNA: TGTGCCAGCAGCTTAGGCAGCGGAAACACCGGGGAGCTGTTTTTT. The chain has TRBV7-2 and TRBJ2-2; TRBD2 might be the D (5 bases). Germline CDR1 is SGHTA and CDR2 is FQGNSA. V gave up 1 base and J gave up 2 bases, with 8 bases separating them. This CDR3 region has 15 residues.